This passage covers 19 T cell receptor beta chains from one sample sequenced in a study of response to subunit inactivated influenza vaccine. TCRdb re-analysed the RT-PCR reads in MiXCR, keeping a single row per CDR3 protein. The repertoire includes a few hundred thousand distinct CDR3 sequences, approximately 14% of them detected once, and approximately 10% sits in the top ten. This sample comprised PBMCs from blood, obtained about 11 days after vaccination. These TCRs come from a man aged 50 to 60 who received an inactivated influenza vaccine.

This clonotype was counted a few times. The chain employs TRBV7-8 and TRBJ2-2; 9 bases match TRBD1. The CDR3 is 18 residues long. Trimming cost V 5 bases and J 0 bases; bases outside gene matches: 10. CDR1 SGHVS and CDR2 FQNEAQ come from the germline V gene. Written as DNA, the CDR3 is TGTGCCAGCAGCGTACAGGGGGCTTTAGTCGCGAACACCGGGGAGCTGTTTTTT. Its protein is CASSVQGALVANTGELFF.

The V and J genes are TRBV5-1 and TRBJ2-3; TRBD1 might be the D (6 bases). This CDR3 region has 15 residues. Trimming left V 0 bases short and J 3 bases short, with 11 bases between. Looked up from germline, CDR1 is SGHRS and CDR2 is YFSETQ. CDR3 sequence reads: CASSLAGERTDTQYF. The CDR3 coding sequence is TGCGCCAGCAGCTTGGCAGGGGAACGGACAGATACGCAGTATTTT.

This clonotype has ten or more counts. The V call is TRBV7-3, the J call TRBJ2-2; 9 bases are shared with TRBD2. This CDR3 comprises 17 residues. The J segment lost 7 bases and the V segment lost 0 bases, leaving 9 bases of the junction unmatched. Germline CDR1 is SGHTA and CDR2 is FQGTGA. CDR3 residues: CASSLTLGLAVGGELFF. The CDR3, as DNA: TGTGCCAGCAGCTTAACGCTGGGACTAGCCGTCGGCGGGGAGCTGTTTTTT.

This clonotype was recorded at least ten times. The V call is TRBV10-3, the J call TRBJ2-5, with TRBD2 as a possible D gene (5 bases). V lost 0 bases, J lost 5 bases, and 7 bases lay in between. Per germline, CDR1 ENHRY and CDR2 SYGVKD. The CDR3 has 13 amino acids. CDR3 residues: CAISESRGETQYF. CDR3 DNA sequence: TGTGCCATCAGTGAGTCGAGAGGGGAGACCCAGTACTTC.

V is TRBV30 and J is TRBJ2-1; D remains ambiguous. Germline V gene sequence: CDR1 GTSNPN, CDR2 SVGIG (reference sequence). The ends were cut back, 0 bases at V and 7 bases at J, with 7 bases in the middle. This CDR3 is 12 amino acids long. The CDR3 here is CAWSVLRNEQFF. The CDR3 nucleotides read TGTGCCTGGAGTGTATTAAGAAATGAGCAGTTCTTC.

The V gene is TRBV3-1, the J gene TRBJ1-2; D ambiguous. Per the germline V gene, CDR1 is LGHDT and CDR2 is YNNKEL (reference sequence). V lost 4 bases to trimming and J lost 1 base, with 7 bases between them. The CDR3 has 13 residues. DNA for the CDR3: TGTGCCAGCAGCCTGAACAGTAACTATGGCTACACCTTC. This translates into CASSLNSNYGYTF.

The chain uses TRBV24-1 and TRBJ2-3, with 8 bases identical to TRBD2. Germline loops: CDR1 KGHDR, CDR2 SFDVKD. The junction had 12 bases not matched to a gene; V was cut back by 4 bases and J by 1 base. This CDR3 has 18 residues. The CDR3 loop reads CATSDRSPRAGGTDTQYF. In DNA form, the CDR3 reads TGTGCCACCAGTGACCGATCCCCCAGAGCGGGGGGCACAGATACGCAGTATTTT.

The chain uses TRBV5-5 and TRBJ2-3; 7 bases agree with TRBD1. Germline V CDR1 and CDR2: SGHKS, YYEKEE (reference sequence). The CDR3 has 15 amino acids. V shed 2 bases and J 4 bases; nucleotides not matched to a gene: 7. The CDR3 DNA sequence: TGTGCCAGCAGCTTAAGGCCGACAGGGCCAGATACGCAGTATTTT. It is translated as CASSLRPTGPDTQYF.

This chain joins TRBV6-2 or TRBV6-3 and TRBJ1-5; tentative D call: TRBD1 (5 bases). This CDR3 comprises 17 residues. Germline V gene sequence: CDR1 MNHEY, CDR2 SVGEGT. With 2 bases removed from V and 0 bases from J, the gap between germline ends came to 14 bases. The DNA of the CDR3 is TGTGCCAGCAGTTACGGCAGGTGGACACATAGCAATCAGCCCCAGCATTTT. Translation: CASSYGRWTHSNQPQHF.

This clonotype was recorded a few times. V is TRBV5-1 and J is TRBJ2-5, with D maybe TRBD2 (6 bases). V gave up 1 base and J gave up 4 bases, with 17 bases separating them. The CDR3 runs to 16 residues. Germline-derived CDR1 and CDR2 are SGHRS and YFSETQ. The CDR3 DNA follows: TGCGCCAGCAGCTTGTCCGGGACTGCGCGGGGAGAGACCCAGTACTTC. It encodes CASSLSGTARGETQYF.

The sample holds a few counts of this clonotype. The CDR3 region has the DNA TGCGCCAGCAGCGGCGGGGGGACCTACTCCTACAATGAGCAGTTCTTC. Protein product: CASSGGGTYSYNEQFF. This chain joins TRBV5-1 and TRBJ2-1; TRBD2 matches at 8 bases. The V and J ends lost 4 bases and 0 bases, in that order; junction bases with no gene match: 6. Per the germline V gene, CDR1 is SGHRS and CDR2 is YFSETQ. CDR3 length equals 16 residues.

Concerning this clonotype itself: Without the conserved terminal phenylalanine or tryptophan, this CDR3 likely stems from a read error. The rearrangement uses TRBV20-1 and TRBJ2-7, with 8 bases aligning to TRBD1. This CDR3 spans 12 amino acids. V was clipped by 6 bases and J by 6 bases; unmatched bases: 7. CDR1 is DFQATT and CDR2 is SNEGSKA in the germline V gene (reference sequence). This CDR3 reads CSARPGGSEQYL. CDR3 bases: TGCAGTGCACGTCCAGGGGGCTCCGAGCAGTACTTA.

The genes are TRBV7-1 and TRBJ2-5, with D possibly being TRBD1 (6 bases). TRBV7-1 is sorted into the ORF group, with uncertain function. This CDR3 contains 16 residues. Trimming removed 3 bases at V and 0 bases at J, with 14 bases between. The CDR3 spells CASSSGPGHNQETQYF. CDR3 DNA: TGTGCCAGCAGCTCCGGGCCGGGACACAACCAAGAGACCCAGTACTTC.

The chain has TRBV20-1 and TRBJ2-1; D is undetermined. V gave up 0 bases and J gave up 3 bases, with 12 bases separating them. Germline V gives CDR1 DFQATT, CDR2 SNEGSKA (reference sequence). CDR3 length: 15 residues. The DNA for the CDR3 is TGCAGTGCTAGAGACCCGGTTATGGTCTACAATGAGCAGTTCTTC. It codes for CSARDPVMVYNEQFF.

In its sample, this clonotype was seen a few times. This sequence joins TRBV24-1 and TRBJ2-7; D might be TRBD1 (6 bases). This CDR3 region has 14 residues. Germline V gene sequence: CDR1 KGHDR, CDR2 SFDVKD. V lost 5 bases, J lost 5 bases, and 15 bases lay in between. The CDR3 coding sequence is TGTGCCACCAGTGGACCGGGACATAACGACGAGCAGTACTTC. Its protein is CATSGPGHNDEQYF.

Concerning this clonotype itself: The junction differs from germline at one of its ends, possibly a read error. The CDR3 DNA follows: TGTGCCATGGGCCCTGGGCTGCGCTGCTGGGTGCTGCTTTTT. Translating gives CAMGPGLRCWVLLF. This chain connects TRBV25-1 to TRBJ2-2, with unresolved D. CDR3 size: 14 residues. Germline V gene data show CDR1 as MGHDK and CDR2 as SYGVNS.

The J gene is TRBJ2-7, the V gene TRBV11-2; D is ambiguous. This CDR3 comprises 13 residues. Trimming took off 2 bases at V and 2 bases at J, with 7 bases between the two ends. The germline V gene has CDR1 SGHAT and CDR2 FQNNGV. As DNA, the CDR3 is TGTGCCAGCAGCTTAATGCAGACCTACGAGCAGTACTTC. This sequence encodes CASSLMQTYEQYF.

V gene TRBV19 combines with J gene TRBJ2-2, with D perhaps TRBD1 or TRBD2 (5 bases each). The germline V and J ends were trimmed by 10 bases and 6 bases, with 12 bases remaining between them. This CDR3 comprises 12 residues. CDR1 is LNHDA and CDR2 is SQIVND in the germline V gene (reference sequence). The CDR3 spells CAIRERAGELFF. The CDR3 DNA reads as TGTGCCATCAGGGAGAGGGCCGGGGAGCTGTTTTTT.

The chain is built from TRBV10-1 and TRBJ2-1; D remains unclear. Per the germline V gene, CDR1 is WNHNN and CDR2 is SYGVQD (reference sequence). V dropped 2 bases and J dropped 7 bases, with 12 bases sitting between them. This CDR3 spans 14 amino acids. The CDR3 sequence is CASSEVQNENEQFF. CDR3 nucleotide sequence: TGCGCCAGCAGTGAGGTACAGAATGAGAATGAGCAGTTCTTC.